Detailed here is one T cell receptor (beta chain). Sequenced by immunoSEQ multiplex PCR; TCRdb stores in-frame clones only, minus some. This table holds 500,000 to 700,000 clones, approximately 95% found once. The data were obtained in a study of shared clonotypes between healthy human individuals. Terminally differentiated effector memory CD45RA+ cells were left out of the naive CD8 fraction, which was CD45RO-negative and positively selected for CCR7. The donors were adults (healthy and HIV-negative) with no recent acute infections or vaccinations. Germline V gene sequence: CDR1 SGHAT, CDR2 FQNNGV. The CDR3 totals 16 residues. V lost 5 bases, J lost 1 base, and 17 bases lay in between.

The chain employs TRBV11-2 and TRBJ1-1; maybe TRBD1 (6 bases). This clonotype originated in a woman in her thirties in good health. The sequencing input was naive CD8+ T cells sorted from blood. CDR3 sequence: CASSLFRGGRNTEAFF. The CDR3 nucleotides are TGTGCCAGCAGCCTTTTCAGGGGAGGTCGGAACACTGAAGCTTTCTTT.